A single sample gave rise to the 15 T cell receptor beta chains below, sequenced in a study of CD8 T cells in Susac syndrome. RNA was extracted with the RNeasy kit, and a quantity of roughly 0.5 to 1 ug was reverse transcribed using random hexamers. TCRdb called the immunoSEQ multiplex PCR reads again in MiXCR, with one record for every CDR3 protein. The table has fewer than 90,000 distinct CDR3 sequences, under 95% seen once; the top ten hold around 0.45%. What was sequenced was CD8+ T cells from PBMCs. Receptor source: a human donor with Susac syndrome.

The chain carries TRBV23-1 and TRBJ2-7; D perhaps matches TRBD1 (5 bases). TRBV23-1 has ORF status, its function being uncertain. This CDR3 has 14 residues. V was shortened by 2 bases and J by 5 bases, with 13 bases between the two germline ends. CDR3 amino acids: CASSQRPGSHEQYF. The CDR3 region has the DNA TGCGCCAGCAGTCAACGTCCAGGGTCCCACGAGCAGTACTTC.

This CDR3 reads CASSLRGENTEAFF. In nucleotides, the CDR3 is TGTGCCAGCAGCTTGAGGGGGGAGAACACTGAAGCTTTCTTT. V and J are TRBV5-4 and TRBJ1-1; D might be TRBD1 (6 bases). The CDR3 totals 14 residues. CDR1 is SGHNT, CDR2 YYREEE, per germline (reference sequence). The V gene lost 1 base and the J gene lost 1 base, with 8 bases spanning the gap.

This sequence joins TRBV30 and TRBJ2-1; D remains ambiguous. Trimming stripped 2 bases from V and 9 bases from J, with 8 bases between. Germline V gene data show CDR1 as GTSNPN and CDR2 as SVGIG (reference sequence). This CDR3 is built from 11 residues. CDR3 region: CAWSFLGEQFF. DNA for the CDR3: TGTGCCTGGAGTTTTCTGGGTGAGCAGTTCTTC.

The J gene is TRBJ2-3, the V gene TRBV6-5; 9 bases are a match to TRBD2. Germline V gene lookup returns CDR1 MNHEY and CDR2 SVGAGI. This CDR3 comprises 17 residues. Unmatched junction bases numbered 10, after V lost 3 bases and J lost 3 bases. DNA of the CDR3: TGTGCCAGCAGTTATTCTAGTAGCGGGAGTGGAACAGATACGCAGTATTTT. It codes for CASSYSSSGSGTDTQYF.

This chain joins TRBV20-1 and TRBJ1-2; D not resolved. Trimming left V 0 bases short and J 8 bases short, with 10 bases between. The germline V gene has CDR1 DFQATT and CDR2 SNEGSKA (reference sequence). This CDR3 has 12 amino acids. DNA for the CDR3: TGCAGTGCTAGAGATGTAGCAGGCGGCTACACCTTC. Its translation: CSARDVAGGYTF.

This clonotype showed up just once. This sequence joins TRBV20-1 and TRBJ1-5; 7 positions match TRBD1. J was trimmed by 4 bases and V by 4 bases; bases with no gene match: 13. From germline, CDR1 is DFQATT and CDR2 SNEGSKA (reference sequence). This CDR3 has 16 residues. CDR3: CSATNPTGAVNQPQHF. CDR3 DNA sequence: TGCAGTGCTACAAACCCAACAGGGGCGGTAAATCAGCCCCAGCATTTT.

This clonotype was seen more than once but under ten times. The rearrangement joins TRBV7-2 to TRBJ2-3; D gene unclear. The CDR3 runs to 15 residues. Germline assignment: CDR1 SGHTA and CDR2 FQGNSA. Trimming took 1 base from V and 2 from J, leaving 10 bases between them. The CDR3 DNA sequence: TGTGCCAGCAGCTTAGTGGTTTCTCCCACAGATACGCAGTATTTT. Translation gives CASSLVVSPTDTQYF.

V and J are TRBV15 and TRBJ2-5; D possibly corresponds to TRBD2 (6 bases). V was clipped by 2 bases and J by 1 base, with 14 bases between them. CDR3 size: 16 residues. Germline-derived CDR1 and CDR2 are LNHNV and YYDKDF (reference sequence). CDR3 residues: CATSRFLQGGQETQYF. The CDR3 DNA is TGTGCCACCAGCAGATTCCTCCAGGGAGGCCAAGAGACCCAGTACTTC.

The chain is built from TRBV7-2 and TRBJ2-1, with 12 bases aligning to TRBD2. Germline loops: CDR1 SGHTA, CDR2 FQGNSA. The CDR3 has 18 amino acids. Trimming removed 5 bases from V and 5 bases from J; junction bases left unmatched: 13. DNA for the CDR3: TGTGCCAGCAGCCGCTCCCCTCTAGCGGGGGGGCCCAACAATGAGCAGTTCTTC. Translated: CASSRSPLAGGPNNEQFF.

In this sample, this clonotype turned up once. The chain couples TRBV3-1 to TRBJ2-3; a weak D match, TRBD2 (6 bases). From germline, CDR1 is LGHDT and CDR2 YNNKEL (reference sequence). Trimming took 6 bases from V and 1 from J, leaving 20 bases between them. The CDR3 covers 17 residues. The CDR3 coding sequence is TGTGCCAGCAGACGGGGACTTACCCTATCGGGCACAGATACGCAGTATTTT. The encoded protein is CASRRGLTLSGTDTQYF.

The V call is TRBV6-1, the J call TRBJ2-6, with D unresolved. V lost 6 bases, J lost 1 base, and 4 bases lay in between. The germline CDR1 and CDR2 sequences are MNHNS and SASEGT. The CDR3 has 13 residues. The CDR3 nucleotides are TGTGCCAGCAGCGATTCTGGGGCCAACGTCCTGACTTTC. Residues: CASSDSGANVLTF.

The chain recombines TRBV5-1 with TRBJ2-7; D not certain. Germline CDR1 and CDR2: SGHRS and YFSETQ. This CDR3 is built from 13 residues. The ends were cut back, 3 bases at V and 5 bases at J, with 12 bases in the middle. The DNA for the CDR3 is TGCGCCAGCAGCTATCACTCGGTCAACGAGCAGTACTTC. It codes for CASSYHSVNEQYF.

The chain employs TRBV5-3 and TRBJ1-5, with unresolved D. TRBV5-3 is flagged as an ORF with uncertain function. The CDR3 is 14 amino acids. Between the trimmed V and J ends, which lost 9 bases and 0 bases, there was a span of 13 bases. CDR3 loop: CAKDGHYSNQPQHF. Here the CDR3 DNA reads TGTGCCAAGGACGGCCACTATAGCAATCAGCCCCAGCATTTT.

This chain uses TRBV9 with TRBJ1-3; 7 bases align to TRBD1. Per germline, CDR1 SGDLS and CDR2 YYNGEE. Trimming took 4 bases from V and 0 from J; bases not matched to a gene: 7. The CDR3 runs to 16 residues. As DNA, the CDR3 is TGTGCCAGCAGCCCGGAACAGGGGTACTCTGGAAACACCATATATTTT. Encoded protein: CASSPEQGYSGNTIYF.

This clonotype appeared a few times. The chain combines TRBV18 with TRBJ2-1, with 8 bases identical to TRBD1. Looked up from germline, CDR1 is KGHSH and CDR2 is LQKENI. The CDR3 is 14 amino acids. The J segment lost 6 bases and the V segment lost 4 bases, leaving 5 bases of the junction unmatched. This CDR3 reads CASSLSTGANEQFF. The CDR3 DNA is TGTGCCAGCTCACTCTCGACAGGGGCCAATGAGCAGTTCTTC.